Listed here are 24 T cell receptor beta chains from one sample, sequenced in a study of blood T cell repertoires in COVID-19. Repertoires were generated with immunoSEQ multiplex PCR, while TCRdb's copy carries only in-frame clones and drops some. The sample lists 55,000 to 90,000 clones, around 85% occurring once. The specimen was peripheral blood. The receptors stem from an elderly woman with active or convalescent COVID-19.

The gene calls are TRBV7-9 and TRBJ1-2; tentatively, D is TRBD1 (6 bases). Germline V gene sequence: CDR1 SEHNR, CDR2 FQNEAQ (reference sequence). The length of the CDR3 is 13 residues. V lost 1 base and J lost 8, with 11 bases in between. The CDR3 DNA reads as TGTGCCAGCAGCTTAGTGTTTCAGGGGGGCTACACCTTC. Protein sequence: CASSLVFQGGYTF.

CDR3 amino acids: CASSSSGTGELEQYF. CDR3 in DNA: TGTGCCAGCAGTTCCTCCGGGACAGGGGAACTCGAGCAGTACTTC. The genes are TRBV27 and TRBJ2-7, with 10 positions matching TRBD1. The germline V gene encodes CDR1 MNHEY and CDR2 SMNVEV (reference sequence). CDR3 size: 15 residues. V dropped 4 bases and J dropped 6; count of bases not matched to a gene: 9.

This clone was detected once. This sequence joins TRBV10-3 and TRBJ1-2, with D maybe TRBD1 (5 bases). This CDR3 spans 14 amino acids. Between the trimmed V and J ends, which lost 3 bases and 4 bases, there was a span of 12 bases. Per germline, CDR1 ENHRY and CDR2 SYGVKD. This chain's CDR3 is CAISDSGITYGYTF. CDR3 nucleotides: TGTGCCATCAGTGATTCAGGGATCACCTATGGCTACACCTTC.

CDR3 in amino acids: CASSSSGGSGNTIYF. In DNA, the CDR3 is TGTGCCAGCAGCTCCTCAGGGGGCTCTGGAAACACCATATATTTT. The genes are TRBV7-9 and TRBJ1-3; 7 nucleotides agree with TRBD1. This CDR3 is built from 15 residues. The trim removed 4 bases at V and 0 bases at J, leaving 3 bases unmatched. Per the germline V gene, CDR1 is SEHNR and CDR2 is FQNEAQ (reference sequence).

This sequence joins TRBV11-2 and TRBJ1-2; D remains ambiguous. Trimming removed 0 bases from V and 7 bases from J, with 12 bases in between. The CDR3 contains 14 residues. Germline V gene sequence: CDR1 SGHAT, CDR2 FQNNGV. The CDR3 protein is CASSLDLPGFGYTF. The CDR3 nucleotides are TGTGCCAGCAGCTTAGATCTACCGGGGTTTGGCTACACCTTC.

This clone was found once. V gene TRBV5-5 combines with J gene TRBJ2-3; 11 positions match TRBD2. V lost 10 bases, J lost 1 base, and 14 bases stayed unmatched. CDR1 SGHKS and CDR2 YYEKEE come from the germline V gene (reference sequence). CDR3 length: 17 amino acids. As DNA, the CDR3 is TGTGCCGGGAAGCTTGGAGTAGCGGGGGGGGGCACAGATACGCAGTATTTT. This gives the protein CAGKLGVAGGGTDTQYF.

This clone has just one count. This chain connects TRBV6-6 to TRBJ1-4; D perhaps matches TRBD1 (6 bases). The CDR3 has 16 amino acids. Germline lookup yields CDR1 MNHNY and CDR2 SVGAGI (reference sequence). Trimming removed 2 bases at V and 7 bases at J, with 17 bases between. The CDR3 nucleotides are TGTGCCAGCAGTTACCCCCCGACAGGTGGGAGTGAAAAACTGTTTTTT. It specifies CASSYPPTGGSEKLFF.

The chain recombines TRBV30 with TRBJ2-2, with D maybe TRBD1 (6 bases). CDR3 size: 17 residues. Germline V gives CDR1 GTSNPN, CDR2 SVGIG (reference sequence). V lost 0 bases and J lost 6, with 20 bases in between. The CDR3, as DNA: TGTGCCTGGAGTGTACCCCTTGAGAGGGGGTCATCCGGGGAGCTGTTTTTT. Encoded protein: CAWSVPLERGSSGELFF.

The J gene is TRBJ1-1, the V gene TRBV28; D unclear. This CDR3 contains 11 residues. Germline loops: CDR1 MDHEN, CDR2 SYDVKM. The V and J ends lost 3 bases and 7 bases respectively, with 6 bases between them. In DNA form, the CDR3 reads TGTGCCAGCAGTTTCGAGGTTGAAGCTTTCTTT. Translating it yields CASSFEVEAFF.

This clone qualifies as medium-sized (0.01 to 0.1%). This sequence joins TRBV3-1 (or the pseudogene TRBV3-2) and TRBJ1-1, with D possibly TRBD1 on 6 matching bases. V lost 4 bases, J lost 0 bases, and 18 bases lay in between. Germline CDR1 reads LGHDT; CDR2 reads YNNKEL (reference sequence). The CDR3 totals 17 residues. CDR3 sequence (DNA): TGTGCCAGCAGCCCTTATTTGACAGGAGCGATGAACACTGAAGCTTTCTTT. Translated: CASSPYLTGAMNTEAFF.

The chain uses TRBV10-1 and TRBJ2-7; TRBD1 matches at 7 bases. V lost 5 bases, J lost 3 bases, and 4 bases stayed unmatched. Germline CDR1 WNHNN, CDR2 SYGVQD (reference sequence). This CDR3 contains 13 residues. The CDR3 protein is CASSTGASYEQYF. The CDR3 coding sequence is TGCGCCAGCAGTACAGGGGCGAGCTACGAGCAGTACTTC.

Here the CDR3 reads CASGTGPEKLFF. For the CDR3, the DNA is TGTGCCAGCGGGACAGGGCCGGAAAAACTGTTTTTT. The rearrangement links TRBV2 to TRBJ1-4, with TRBD1 identical over 9 bases. The V segment lost 8 bases and the J segment 8 bases; nucleotides outside the gene matches: 3. Looked up from germline, CDR1 is SNHLY and CDR2 is FYNNEI. The CDR3 loop spans 12 amino acids. Based on the CDR3 plus reference TRBV2 and TRBJ1-4, the full variable domain is EPEVTQTPSHQVTQMGQEVILRCVPISNHLYFYWYRQILGQKVEFLVSFYNNEISEKSEIFDDQFSVERPDGSNFTLKIRSTKLEDSAMYFCASGTGPEKLFFGSGTQLSVL.

CDR3 in amino acids: CASAGTGGRGDEQYF. CDR3 in DNA: TGTGCCAGCGCCGGGACAGGGGGTAGGGGTGACGAGCAGTACTTC. The chain carries TRBV2 and TRBJ2-7; TRBD1 matches 11 bases. This CDR3 has 15 residues. V lost 8 bases, J lost 5 bases, and 11 bases stayed unmatched. Germline V lookup: CDR1 SNHLY, CDR2 FYNNEI.

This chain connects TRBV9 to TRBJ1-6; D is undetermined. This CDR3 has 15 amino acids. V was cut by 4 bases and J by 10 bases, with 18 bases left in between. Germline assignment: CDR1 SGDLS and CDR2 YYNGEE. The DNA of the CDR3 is TGTGCCAGCAGCCCGAGTGGAGTAATTGGGTCACCCCTCCACTTT. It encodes CASSPSGVIGSPLHF.

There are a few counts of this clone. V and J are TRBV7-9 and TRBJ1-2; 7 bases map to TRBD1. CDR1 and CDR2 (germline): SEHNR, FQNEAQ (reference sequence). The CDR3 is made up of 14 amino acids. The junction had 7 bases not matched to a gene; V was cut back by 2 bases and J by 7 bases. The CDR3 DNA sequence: TGTGCCAGCAGCTTACATGGAGGGGGCTCTGGCTACACCTTC. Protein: CASSLHGGGSGYTF.

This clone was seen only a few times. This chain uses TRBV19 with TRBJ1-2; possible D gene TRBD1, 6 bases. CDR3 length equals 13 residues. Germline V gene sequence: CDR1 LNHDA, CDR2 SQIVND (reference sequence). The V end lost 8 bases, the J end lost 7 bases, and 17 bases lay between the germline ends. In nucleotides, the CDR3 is TGTGCCAGTGCTCCATCGGGGGGCTCTGGCTACACCTTC. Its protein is CASAPSGGSGYTF.

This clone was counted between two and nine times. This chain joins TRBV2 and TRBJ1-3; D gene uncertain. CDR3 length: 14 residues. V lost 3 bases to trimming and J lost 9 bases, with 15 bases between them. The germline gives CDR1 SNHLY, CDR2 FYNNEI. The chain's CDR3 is CASSEWQQVGTIYF. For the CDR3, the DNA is TGTGCCAGCAGTGAGTGGCAGCAGGTTGGCACCATATATTTT.

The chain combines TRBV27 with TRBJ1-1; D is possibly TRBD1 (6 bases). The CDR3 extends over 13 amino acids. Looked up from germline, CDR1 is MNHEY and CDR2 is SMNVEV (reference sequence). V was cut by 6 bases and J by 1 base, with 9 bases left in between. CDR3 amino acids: CASRVGGNTEAFF. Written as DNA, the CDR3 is TGTGCCAGCAGAGTAGGGGGGAACACTGAAGCTTTCTTT.

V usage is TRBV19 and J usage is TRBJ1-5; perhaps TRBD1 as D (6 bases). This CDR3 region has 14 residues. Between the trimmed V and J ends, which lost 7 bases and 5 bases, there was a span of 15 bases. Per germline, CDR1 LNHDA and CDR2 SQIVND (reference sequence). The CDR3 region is CASKISGGDQPQHF. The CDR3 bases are TGTGCCAGTAAAATTTCGGGGGGCGATCAGCCCCAGCATTTT. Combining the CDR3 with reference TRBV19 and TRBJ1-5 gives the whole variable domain DGGITQSPKYLFRKEGQNVTLSCEQNLNHDAMYWYRQDPGQGLRLIYYSQIVNDFQKGDIAEGYSVSREKKESFPLTVTSAQKNPTAFYLCASKISGGDQPQHFGDGTRLSIL.

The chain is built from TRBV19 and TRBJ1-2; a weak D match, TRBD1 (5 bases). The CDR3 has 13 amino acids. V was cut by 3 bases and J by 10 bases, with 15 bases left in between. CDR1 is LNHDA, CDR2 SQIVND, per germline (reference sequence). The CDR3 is CASSIAGIPSYTF. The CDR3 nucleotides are TGTGCCAGTAGTATTGCAGGGATACCGTCCTACACCTTC. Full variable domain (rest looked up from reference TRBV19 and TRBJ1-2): DGGITQSPKYLFRKEGQNVTLSCEQNLNHDAMYWYRQDPGQGLRLIYYSQIVNDFQKGDIAEGYSVSREKKESFPLTVTSAQKNPTAFYLCASSIAGIPSYTFGSGTRLTVV.

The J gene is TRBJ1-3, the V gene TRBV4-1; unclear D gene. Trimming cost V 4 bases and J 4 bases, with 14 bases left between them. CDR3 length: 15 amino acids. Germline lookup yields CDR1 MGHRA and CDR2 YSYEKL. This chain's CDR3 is CASSPSTGLGNTIYF. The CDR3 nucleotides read TGCGCCAGCAGCCCCTCGACGGGTCTGGGAAACACCATATATTTT.

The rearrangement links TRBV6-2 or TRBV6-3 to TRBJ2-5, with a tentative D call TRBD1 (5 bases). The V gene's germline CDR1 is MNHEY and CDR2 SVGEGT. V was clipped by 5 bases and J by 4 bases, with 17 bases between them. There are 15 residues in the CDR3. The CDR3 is CASSPGTRVRETQYF. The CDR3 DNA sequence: TGTGCCAGCAGTCCCGGCACCAGGGTTCGAGAGACCCAGTACTTC.

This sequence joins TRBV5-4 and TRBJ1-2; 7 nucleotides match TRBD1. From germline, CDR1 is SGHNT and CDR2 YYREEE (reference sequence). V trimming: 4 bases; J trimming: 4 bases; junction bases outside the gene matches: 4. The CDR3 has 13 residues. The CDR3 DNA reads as TGTGCCAGCAGCCGGGACAGTTCCTATGGCTACACCTTC. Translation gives CASSRDSSYGYTF.

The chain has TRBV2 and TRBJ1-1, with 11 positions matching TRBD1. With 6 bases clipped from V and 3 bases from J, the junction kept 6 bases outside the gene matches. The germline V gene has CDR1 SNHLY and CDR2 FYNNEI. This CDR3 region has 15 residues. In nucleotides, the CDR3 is TGTGCCAGCAGCTGGGAGGACAGGGGGCACACTGAAGCTTTCTTT. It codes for CASSWEDRGHTEAFF.